This TCR beta chain was recovered during a study of T cells in Graves' hyperthyroidism and ophthalmopathy. Template material for amplifying TCR beta CDR3 regions consisted of RNA transcripts. A first-round RT-PCR of the TCR CDR3 used the HTBI primer set. TCRdb reanalysed the multiplex PCR reads using MiXCR and keeps one entry per CDR3 protein. The top ten clones hold around 28% of a sample with 240,000 or so distinct CDR3 sequences, approximately 16% of them seen once. This CDR3 is built from 16 residues. Germline lookup yields CDR1 LGHDT and CDR2 YNNKEL (reference sequence). V was clipped by 4 bases and J by 4 bases; unmatched bases: 7.

The receptor was isolated from a woman between 18 and 30 years old with Graves' ophthalmopathy. This sequence joins TRBV3-1 and TRBJ2-2; 9 bases agree with TRBD2. The sample taken for sequencing was blood. CDR3 residues: CASSPSAGGPTGELFF. In nucleotides, the CDR3 is TGTGCCAGCAGCCCCAGTGCGGGGGGGCCCACCGGGGAGCTGTTTTTT.